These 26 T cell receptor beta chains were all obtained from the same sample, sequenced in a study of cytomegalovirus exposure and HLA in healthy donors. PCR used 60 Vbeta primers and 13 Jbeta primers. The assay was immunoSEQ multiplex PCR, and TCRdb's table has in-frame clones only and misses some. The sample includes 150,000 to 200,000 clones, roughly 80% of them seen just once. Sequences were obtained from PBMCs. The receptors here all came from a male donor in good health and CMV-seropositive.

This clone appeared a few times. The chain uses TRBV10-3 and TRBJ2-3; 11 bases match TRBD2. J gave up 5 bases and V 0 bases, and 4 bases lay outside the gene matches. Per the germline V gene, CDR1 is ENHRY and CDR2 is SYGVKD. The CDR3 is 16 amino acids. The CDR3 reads CAISESSGRAGDTQYF. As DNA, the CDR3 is TGTGCCATCAGTGAGTCTAGCGGGAGGGCGGGAGATACGCAGTATTTT.

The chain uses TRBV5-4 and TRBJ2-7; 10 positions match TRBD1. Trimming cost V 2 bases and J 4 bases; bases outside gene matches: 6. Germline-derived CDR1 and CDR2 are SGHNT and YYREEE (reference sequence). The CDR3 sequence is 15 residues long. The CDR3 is CASSFGTGDVYEQYF. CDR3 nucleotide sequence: TGTGCCAGCAGCTTCGGGACAGGGGACGTGTACGAGCAGTACTTC.

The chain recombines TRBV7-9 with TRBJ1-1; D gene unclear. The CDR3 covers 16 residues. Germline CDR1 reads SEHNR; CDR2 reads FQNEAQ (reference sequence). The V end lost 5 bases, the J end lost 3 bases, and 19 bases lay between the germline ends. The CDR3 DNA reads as TGTGCCAGCAGCCCCCGTTTAGGACTTTTAGACACTGAAGCTTTCTTT. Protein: CASSPRLGLLDTEAFF.

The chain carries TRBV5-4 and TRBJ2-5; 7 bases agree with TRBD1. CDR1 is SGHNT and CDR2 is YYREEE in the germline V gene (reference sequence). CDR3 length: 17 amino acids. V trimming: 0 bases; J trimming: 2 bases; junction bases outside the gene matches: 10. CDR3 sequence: CASSLVRDSRSQETQYF. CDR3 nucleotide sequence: TGTGCCAGCAGCTTGGTCCGGGACAGTAGATCACAAGAGACCCAGTACTTC.

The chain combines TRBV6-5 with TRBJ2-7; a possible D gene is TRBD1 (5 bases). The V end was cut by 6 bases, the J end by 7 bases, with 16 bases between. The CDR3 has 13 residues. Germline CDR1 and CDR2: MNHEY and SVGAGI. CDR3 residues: CASSILQGGEQYF. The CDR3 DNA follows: TGTGCCAGCAGCATACTTCAGGGTGGAGAGCAGTACTTC.

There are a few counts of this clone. This chain's CDR3 is CASSIRTSGRRNTGELFF. CDR3 DNA: TGTGCCAGTAGTATCCGGACTAGCGGGAGAAGAAACACCGGGGAGCTGTTTTTT. The chain employs TRBV19 and TRBJ2-2; 13 nucleotides align to TRBD2. V lost 3 bases to trimming and J lost 2 bases; unmatched junction nucleotides: 6. The CDR3 extends over 18 amino acids. Germline V lookup: CDR1 LNHDA, CDR2 SQIVND (reference sequence).

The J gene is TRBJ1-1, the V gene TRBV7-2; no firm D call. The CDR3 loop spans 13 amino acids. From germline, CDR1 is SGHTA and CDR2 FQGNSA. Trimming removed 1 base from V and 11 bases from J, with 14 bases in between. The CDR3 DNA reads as TGTGCCAGCAGCTTAGGTAACAGAAAAGTGGCTTTCTTT. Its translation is CASSLGNRKVAFF. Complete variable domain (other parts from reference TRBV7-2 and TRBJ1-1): GAGVSQSPSNKVTEKGKDVELRCDPISGHTALYWYRQSLGQGLEFLIYFQGNSAPDKSGLPSDRFSAERTGGSVSTLTIQRTQQEDSAVYLCASSLGNRKVAFFGQGTRLTVV.

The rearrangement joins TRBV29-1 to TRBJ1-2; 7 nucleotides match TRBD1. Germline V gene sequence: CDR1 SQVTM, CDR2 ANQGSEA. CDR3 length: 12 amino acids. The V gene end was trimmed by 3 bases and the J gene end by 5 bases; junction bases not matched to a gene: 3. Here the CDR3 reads CSVDRGIYGYTF. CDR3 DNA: TGCAGCGTTGACAGGGGGATTTATGGCTACACCTTC.

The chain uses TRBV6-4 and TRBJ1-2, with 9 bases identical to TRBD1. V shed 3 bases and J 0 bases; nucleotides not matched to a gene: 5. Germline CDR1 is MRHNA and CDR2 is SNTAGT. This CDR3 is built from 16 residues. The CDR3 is CASSEPGQGSNYGYTF. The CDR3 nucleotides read TGTGCCAGCAGTGAACCAGGACAGGGGTCTAACTATGGCTACACCTTC.

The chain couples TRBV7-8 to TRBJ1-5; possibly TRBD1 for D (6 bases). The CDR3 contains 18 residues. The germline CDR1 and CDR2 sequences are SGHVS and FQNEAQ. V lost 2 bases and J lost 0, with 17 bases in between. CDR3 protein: CASSLLPQSGVSNQPQHF. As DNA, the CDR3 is TGTGCCAGCAGCTTACTTCCTCAGTCAGGGGTTAGCAATCAGCCCCAGCATTTT.

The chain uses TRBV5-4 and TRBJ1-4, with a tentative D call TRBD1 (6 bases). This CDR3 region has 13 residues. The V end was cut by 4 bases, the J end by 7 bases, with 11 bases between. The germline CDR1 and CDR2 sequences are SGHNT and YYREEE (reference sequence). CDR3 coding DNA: TGTGCCAGCAGCCGTGGCAGGGGTGAAAAACTGTTTTTT. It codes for CASSRGRGEKLFF. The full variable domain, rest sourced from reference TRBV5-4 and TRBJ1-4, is ETGVTQSPTHLIKTRGQQVTLRCSSQSGHNTVSWYQQALGQGPQFIFQYYREEENGRGNFPPRFSGLQFPNYSSELNVNALELDDSALYLCASSRGRGEKLFFGSGTQLSVL.

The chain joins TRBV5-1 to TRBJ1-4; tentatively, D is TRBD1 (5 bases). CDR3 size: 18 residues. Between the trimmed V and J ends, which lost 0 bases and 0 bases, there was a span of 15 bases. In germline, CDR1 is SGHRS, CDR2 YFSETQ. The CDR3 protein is CASSLGWRGRATNEKLFF. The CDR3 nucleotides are TGCGCCAGCAGCTTGGGTTGGAGGGGAAGGGCAACTAATGAAAAACTGTTTTTT. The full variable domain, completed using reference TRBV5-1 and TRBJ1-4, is KAGVTQTPRYLIKTRGQQVTLSCSPISGHRSVSWYQQTPGQGLQFLFEYFSETQRNKGNFPGRFSGRQFSNSRSEMNVSTLELGDSALYLCASSLGWRGRATNEKLFFGSGTQLSVL.

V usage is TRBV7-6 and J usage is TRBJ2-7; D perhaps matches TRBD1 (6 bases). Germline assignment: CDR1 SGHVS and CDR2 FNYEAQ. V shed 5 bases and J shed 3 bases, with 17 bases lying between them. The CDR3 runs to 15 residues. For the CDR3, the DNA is TGTGCCAGCAGCCGTGGACAGAGATTCCACTACGAGCAGTACTTC. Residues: CASSRGQRFHYEQYF. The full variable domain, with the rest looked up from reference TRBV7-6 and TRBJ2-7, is GAGVSQSPRYKVTKRGQDVALRCDPISGHVSLYWYRQALGQGPEFLTYFNYEAQQDKSGLPNDRFSAERPEGSISTLTIQRTEQRDSAMYRCASSRGQRFHYEQYFGPGTRLTVT.

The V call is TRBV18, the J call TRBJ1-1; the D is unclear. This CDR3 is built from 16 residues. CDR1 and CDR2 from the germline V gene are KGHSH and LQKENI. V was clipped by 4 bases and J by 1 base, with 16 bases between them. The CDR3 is CASSLDGFFWNTEAFF. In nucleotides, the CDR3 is TGTGCCAGCTCACTCGACGGGTTCTTCTGGAACACTGAAGCTTTCTTT.

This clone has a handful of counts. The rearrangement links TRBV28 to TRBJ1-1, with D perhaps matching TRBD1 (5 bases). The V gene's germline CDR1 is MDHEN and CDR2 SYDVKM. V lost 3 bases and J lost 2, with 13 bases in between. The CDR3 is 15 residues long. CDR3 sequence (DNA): TGTGCCAGCAGTTTTTCGCGGGGGATTAACACTGAAGCTTTCTTT. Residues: CASSFSRGINTEAFF.

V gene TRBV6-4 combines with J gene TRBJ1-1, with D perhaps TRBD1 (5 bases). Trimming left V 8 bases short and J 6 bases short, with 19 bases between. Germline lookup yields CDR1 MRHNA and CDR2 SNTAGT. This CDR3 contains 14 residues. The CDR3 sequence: CASGDQGKGPEAFF. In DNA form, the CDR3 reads TGTGCCAGCGGAGACCAGGGTAAAGGACCTGAAGCTTTCTTT.

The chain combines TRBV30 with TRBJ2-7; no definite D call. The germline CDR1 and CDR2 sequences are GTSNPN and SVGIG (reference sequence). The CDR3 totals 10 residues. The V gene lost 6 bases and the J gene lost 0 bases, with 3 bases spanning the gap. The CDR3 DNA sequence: TGTGCCTGCCACTCCTACGAGCAGTACTTC. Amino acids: CACHSYEQYF.

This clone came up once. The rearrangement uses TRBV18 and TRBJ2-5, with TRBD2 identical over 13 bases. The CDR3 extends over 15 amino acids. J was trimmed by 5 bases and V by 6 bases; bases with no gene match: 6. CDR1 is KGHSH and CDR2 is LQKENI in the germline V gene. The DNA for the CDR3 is TGTGCCAGCTCGAAGGAGGGACTAGCGGGGGAGACCCAGTACTTC. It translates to CASSKEGLAGETQYF.

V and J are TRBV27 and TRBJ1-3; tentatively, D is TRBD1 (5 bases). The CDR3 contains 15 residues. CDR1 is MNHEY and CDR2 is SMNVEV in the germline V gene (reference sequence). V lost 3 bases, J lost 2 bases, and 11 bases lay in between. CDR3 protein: CASSFTGRAGNTIYF. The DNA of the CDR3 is TGTGCCAGCAGTTTCACCGGCAGGGCTGGAAACACCATATATTTT.

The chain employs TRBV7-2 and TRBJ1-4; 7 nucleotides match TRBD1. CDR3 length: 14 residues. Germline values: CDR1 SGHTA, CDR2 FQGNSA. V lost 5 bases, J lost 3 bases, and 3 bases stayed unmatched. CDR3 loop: CASSRGTANEKLFF. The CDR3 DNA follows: TGTGCCAGCAGCCGCGGGACAGCTAATGAAAAACTGTTTTTT.

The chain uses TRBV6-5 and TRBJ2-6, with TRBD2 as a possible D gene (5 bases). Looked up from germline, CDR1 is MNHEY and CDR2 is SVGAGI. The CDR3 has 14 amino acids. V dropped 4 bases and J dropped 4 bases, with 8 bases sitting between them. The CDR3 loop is CASSSDLGANVLTF. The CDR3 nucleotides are TGTGCCAGCAGTTCGGACTTGGGGGCCAACGTCCTGACTTTC.

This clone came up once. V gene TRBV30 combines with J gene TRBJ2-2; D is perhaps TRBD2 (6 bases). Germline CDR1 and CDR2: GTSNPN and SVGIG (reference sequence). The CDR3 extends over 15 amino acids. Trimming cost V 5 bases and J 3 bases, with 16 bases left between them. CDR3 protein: CAWLEGTGYTGELFF. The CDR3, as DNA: TGTGCCTGGTTGGAGGGAACCGGTTACACCGGGGAGCTGTTTTTT.

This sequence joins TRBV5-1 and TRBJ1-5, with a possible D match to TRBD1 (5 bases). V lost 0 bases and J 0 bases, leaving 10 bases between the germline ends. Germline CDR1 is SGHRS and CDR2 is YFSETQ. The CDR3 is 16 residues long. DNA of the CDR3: TGCGCCAGCAGCTTGGAGGGGCTTCATAGCAATCAGCCCCAGCATTTT. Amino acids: CASSLEGLHSNQPQHF.

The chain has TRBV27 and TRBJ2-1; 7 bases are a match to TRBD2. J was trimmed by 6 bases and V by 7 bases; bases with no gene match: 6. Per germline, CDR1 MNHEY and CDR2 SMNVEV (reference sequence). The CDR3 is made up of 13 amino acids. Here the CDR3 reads CASTGGVANEQFF. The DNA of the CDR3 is TGTGCCAGCACGGGGGGAGTGGCCAATGAGCAGTTCTTC.

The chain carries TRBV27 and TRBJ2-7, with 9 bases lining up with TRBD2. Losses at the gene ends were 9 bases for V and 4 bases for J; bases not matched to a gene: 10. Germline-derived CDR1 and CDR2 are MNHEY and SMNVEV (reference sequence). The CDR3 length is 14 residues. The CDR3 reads CASTRSGRLYEQYF. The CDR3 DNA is TGTGCCAGTACTAGGAGCGGGAGGCTGTACGAGCAGTACTTC.

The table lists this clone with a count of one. The CDR3, as DNA: TGTGCCAGCAGCTTCAGGAGGGGTTCTATGTACGAGCAGTACTTC. It codes for CASSFRRGSMYEQYF. The chain recombines TRBV11-2 with TRBJ2-7, with D maybe TRBD2 (6 bases). V lost 3 bases, J lost 4 bases, and 16 bases lay in between. This CDR3 has 15 amino acids. CDR1 SGHAT and CDR2 FQNNGV come from the germline V gene.